The following is a T cell receptor beta chain sequence with its context. Its antigen is currently not known. Per-base quality was not reported, and no clone a single base away is much larger than it. This entry comes from a study of blood T cell repertoires in COVID-19 (dated by TCRdb to about 2020). In terms of the full investigation: Samples covering the acute and convalescent phases of COVID-19 were provided by collaborators in the United States, Italy and Spain. Subjects who had been exposed to COVID-19, were actively infected with it, or had recovered from it provided the deeply sampled blood TCRbeta repertoires that made up the dataset. The sample metadata nearly always contained a de-identified subject ID, COVID-19 status, age in years and sex. HLA class I and class II types, where available, came from metadata supplied by the sample provider rather than from assay-based typing. Samples were obtained from the ongoing ImmuneRACE study (first 160 participants) and from over a thousand subjects provided by 6 global collaborators. The material from the prospective study consisted of cDNA or gDNA derived from T cells, B-cell-depleted T cells, or PBMCs. The repertoires were made available in a free public database intended to serve as a resource for research on the immune response to SARS-CoV-2.

The CDR3 starts with the cysteine, ends with the phenylalanine, and has 14 residues. The entry retains the CDR3 DNA only, 42 bases that are in frame from base 1. V gives up 5 bases and J gives up 4 bases, and the segment between their germline ends measures 11 bases. CDR1 and CDR2, per the germline V gene, are SNHLY and FYNNEI. The investigation overall reported the following: The amount of clinical and demographic metadata varied by source and participant and was provided uncurated.

The immunoSEQ Assay, a bias-controlled multiplex PCR, was used to amplify TCRbeta CDR3 regions from genomic DNA. As for the original processing: Within the assay, amplification of reference gene primers was used to estimate how many nucleated cells each sample contained. To quantify the absolute abundance of each unique TCRbeta CDR3 rearrangement, sequence reads were collapsed and filtered. For each sample, productive Simpson clonality was calculated as the square root of Simpson's diversity index across productive rearrangements. TCRdb holds this immuneACCESS table with in-frame rearrangements only. Some clones are missing; in checked studies, unresolved V genes explain under half, and the rest has no known cause. The V and J calls and clone size were taken over from that table, and D and trimming were inferred from the DNA. This sample has under 120,000 clones in its table, and under 80% of those were observed once. The top ten constitute 20% to 25% of the sample.

Collaborating institutions collected whole blood in K2EDTA tubes following their own protocols. Collaborator samples were shipped for TCRbeta analysis as frozen whole blood, isolated PBMCs, or DNA extracted from either sample type. Sequenced input: peripheral blood. This TCR was sampled from a man between 65 and 85 years old with active or convalescent COVID-19. The chain is encoded by TRBV2 joined to TRBJ2-2; the D gene assignment is ambiguous. The CDR3 amino acid sequence is: CASSLSFLTGELFF. The DNA reads as follows: TGTGCCAGCAGTCTTAGTTTCCTCACCGGGGAGCTGTTTTTT.